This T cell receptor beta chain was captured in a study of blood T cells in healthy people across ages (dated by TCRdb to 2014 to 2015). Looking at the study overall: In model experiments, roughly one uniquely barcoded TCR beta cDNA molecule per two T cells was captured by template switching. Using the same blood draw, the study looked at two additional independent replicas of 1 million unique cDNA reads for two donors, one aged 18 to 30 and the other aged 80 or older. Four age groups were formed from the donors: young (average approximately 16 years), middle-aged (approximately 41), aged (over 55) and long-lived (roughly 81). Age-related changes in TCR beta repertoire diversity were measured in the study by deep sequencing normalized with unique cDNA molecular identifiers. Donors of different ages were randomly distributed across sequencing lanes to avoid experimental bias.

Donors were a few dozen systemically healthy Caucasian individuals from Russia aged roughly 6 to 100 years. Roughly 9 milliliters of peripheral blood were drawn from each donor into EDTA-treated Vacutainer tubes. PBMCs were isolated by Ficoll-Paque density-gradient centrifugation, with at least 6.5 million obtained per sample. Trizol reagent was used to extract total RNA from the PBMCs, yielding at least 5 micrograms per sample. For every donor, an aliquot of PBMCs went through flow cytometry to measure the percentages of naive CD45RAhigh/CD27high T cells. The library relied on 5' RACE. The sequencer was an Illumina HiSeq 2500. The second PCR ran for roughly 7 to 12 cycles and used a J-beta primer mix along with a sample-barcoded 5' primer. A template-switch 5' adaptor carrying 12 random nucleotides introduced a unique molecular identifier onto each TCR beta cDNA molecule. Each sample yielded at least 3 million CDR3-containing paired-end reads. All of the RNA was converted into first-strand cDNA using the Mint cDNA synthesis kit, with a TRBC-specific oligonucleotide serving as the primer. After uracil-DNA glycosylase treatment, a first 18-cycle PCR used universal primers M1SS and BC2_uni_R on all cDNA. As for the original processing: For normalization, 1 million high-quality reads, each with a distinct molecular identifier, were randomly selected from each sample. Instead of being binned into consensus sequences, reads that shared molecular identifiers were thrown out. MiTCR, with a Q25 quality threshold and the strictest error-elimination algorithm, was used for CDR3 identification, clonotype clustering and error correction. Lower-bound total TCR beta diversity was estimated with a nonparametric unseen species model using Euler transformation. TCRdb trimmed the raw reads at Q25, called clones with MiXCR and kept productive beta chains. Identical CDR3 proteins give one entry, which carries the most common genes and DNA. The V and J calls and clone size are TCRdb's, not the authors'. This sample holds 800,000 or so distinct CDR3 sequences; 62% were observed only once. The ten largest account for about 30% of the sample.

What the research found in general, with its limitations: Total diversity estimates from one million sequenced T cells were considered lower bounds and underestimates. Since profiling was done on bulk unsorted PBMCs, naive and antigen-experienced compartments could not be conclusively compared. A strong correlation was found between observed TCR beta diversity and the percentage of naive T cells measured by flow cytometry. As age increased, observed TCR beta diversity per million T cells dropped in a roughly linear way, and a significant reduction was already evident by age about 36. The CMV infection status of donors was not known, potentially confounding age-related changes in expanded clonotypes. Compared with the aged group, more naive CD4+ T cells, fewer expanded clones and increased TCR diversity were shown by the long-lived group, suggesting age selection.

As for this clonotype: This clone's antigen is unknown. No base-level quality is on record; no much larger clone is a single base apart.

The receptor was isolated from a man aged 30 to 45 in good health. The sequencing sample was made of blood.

The nucleotides read TGCAGTGCTCCCGGGACATTTACCTACGAGCAGTACTTC. Its product reads: CSAPGTFTYEQYF. Rearrangement joined TRBV20-1 to TRBJ2-4; matching of 6 bases hints at TRBD1 as the D gene. The J call could be wrong; TRBJ2-7 is a better fit for the DNA end. The CDR3 runs 13 amino acids, cysteine and phenylalanine included. The retained sequence is limited to the CDR3, 39 bases, with the frame set at the first base. The germline V gene encodes CDR1 DFQATT and CDR2 SNEGSKA (reference sequence).